This TCR beta chain originates from a study of cytomegalovirus exposure and HLA in healthy donors. Study-wide background: Early release data held some 80 million unique TCRs from HLA-typed donors. Study-wide results and caveats: Apart from CMV serostatus, no immune exposure information was available. Cytomegalovirus association was assigned to over 150 TCR beta chains.

Of note for this clone: Its antigen is undetermined.

It was with 60 Vbeta and 13 Jbeta primers that the PCR ran. Assay: immunoSEQ multiplex PCR; the TCRdb copy retains only in-frame clones and omits some. The table has roughly 120,000 clones, around 80% seen once. Germline lookup yields CDR1 SGHTA and CDR2 FQGNSA. V was trimmed by 4 bases and J by 5 bases, leaving 9 bases between them. The CDR3 extends over 13 amino acids. Sequenced input: PBMCs. This sequence joins TRBV7-2 and TRBJ2-1; D perhaps matches TRBD2 (5 bases). The sequence was obtained from a young man in good health and CMV-seropositive. The CDR3: CASSSLADNEQFF. The CDR3 bases are TGTGCCAGCAGCTCCCTAGCAGACAATGAGCAGTTCTTC.